Each of the 27 T cell receptor beta chains below was sequenced from the same sample in a study of blood T cell repertoires in COVID-19. The protocol was immunoSEQ multiplex PCR, while the TCRdb copy is restricted to in-frame clones and leaves out a portion. The table records about 220,000 clones, 86% of them present only once. The specimen sequenced was PBMCs or T cells enriched from blood (not recorded which). The receptors derive from a woman aged 40 to 50 with acute COVID-19.

This chain connects TRBV30 to TRBJ1-3; 7 positions agree with TRBD1. CDR3 size: 15 residues. The V segment lost 0 bases and the J segment 3 bases; nucleotides outside the gene matches: 5. Germline values: CDR1 GTSNPN, CDR2 SVGIG (reference sequence). Here the CDR3 DNA reads TGTGCCTGGAGTGTACCAGGGGGGATTGGAAACACCATATATTTT. It translates to CAWSVPGGIGNTIYF. The full variable domain, its missing parts supplied by reference TRBV30 and TRBJ1-3, is SQTIHQWPATLVQPVGSPLSLECTVEGTSNPNLYWYRQAAGRGLQLLFYSVGIGQISSEVPQNLSASRPQDRQFILSSKKLLLSDSGFYLCAWSVPGGIGNTIYFGEGSWLTVV.

This chain uses TRBV5-1 with TRBJ1-2; a possible D gene is TRBD1 (5 bases). V was shortened by 6 bases and J by 4 bases, with 16 bases between the two germline ends. The germline V gene has CDR1 SGHRS and CDR2 YFSETQ. The CDR3 totals 14 residues. DNA for the CDR3: TGCGCCAGCACGGTCTCAGAAAGGGGCTATGGCTACACCTTC. As protein: CASTVSERGYGYTF.

The chain links TRBV9 to TRBJ1-4; TRBD1 agrees at 7 bases. This CDR3 has 17 residues. The V segment lost 0 bases and the J segment 4 bases; nucleotides outside the gene matches: 9. CDR1 SGDLS and CDR2 YYNGEE come from the germline V gene. The CDR3 region is CASSVEGAQGLNEKLFF. The CDR3 nucleotides read TGTGCCAGCAGCGTAGAGGGGGCGCAGGGGCTTAATGAAAAACTGTTTTTT.

V is TRBV9 and J is TRBJ1-1, with D unresolved. The CDR3 has 15 amino acids. Germline V gives CDR1 SGDLS, CDR2 YYNGEE. V lost 0 bases and J 0 bases, leaving 9 bases between the germline ends. DNA of the CDR3: TGTGCCAGCAGCGTAGGTCCACCTATGAACACTGAAGCTTTCTTT. As protein: CASSVGPPMNTEAFF.

The chain couples TRBV9 to TRBJ1-3, with D unclear. The CDR3 is made up of 15 amino acids. Trimming pared 4 bases from V and 0 bases from J, leaving 11 bases between. Germline CDR1 is SGDLS and CDR2 is YYNGEE. The CDR3 DNA reads TGTGCCAGCAGCTTCCGACAAGACTCTGGAAACACCATATATTTT. Its translation: CASSFRQDSGNTIYF. The entire variable domain, with the rest obtained from reference TRBV9 and TRBJ1-3, is as follows: DSGVTQTPKHLITATGQRVTLRCSPRSGDLSVYWYQQSLDQGLQFLIQYYNGEERAKGNILERFSAQQFPDLHSELNLSSLELGDSALYFCASSFRQDSGNTIYFGEGSWLTVV.

V usage is TRBV6-1 and J usage is TRBJ2-7; unclear D gene. Deletions cut 3 bases from V and 0 bases from J, with 9 bases between. Germline loops: CDR1 MNHNS, CDR2 SASEGT. The length of the CDR3 is 14 residues. Here the CDR3 DNA reads TGTGCCAGCAGTGAGTATCTACCCTCCTACGAGCAGTACTTC. Protein sequence: CASSEYLPSYEQYF.

The chain links TRBV27 to TRBJ2-3; D remains ambiguous. Germline V gene data show CDR1 as MNHEY and CDR2 as SMNVEV (reference sequence). With 2 bases removed from V and 3 bases from J, the gap between germline ends came to 6 bases. The CDR3 sequence is 13 residues long. Here the CDR3 reads CASSLAPTDTQYF. The DNA of the CDR3 is TGTGCCAGCAGTTTAGCGCCGACAGATACGCAGTATTTT.

The chain is built from TRBV27 and TRBJ2-7; 9 bases match TRBD2. The germline gives CDR1 MNHEY, CDR2 SMNVEV (reference sequence). The CDR3 contains 14 residues. J was trimmed by 2 bases and V by 7 bases; bases with no gene match: 6. CDR3 in amino acids: CASKASGVTYEQYF. The CDR3 bases are TGTGCCAGCAAAGCTAGCGGGGTGACCTACGAGCAGTACTTC.

This chain connects TRBV4-1 to TRBJ1-1; D is uncertain. Germline V lookup: CDR1 MGHRA, CDR2 YSYEKL. The CDR3 extends over 13 amino acids. V dropped 5 bases and J dropped 3 bases, with 10 bases sitting between them. The DNA of the CDR3 is TGCGCCAGCAGCGGAGCGGGGTACACTGAAGCTTTCTTT. The encoded protein is CASSGAGYTEAFF.

The chain has TRBV28 and TRBJ1-6, with TRBD1 matching 10 bases. Unmatched junction bases numbered 5, after V lost 6 bases and J lost 9 bases. CDR1 and CDR2 from the germline V gene are MDHEN and SYDVKM. This CDR3 is 14 amino acids long. CDR3 in DNA: TGTGCCAGCAGCCCGACAGGGGGCCGTTCACCCCTCCACTTT. Protein sequence: CASSPTGGRSPLHF.

This rearrangement joins TRBV3-1 (or the pseudogene TRBV3-2) to TRBJ1-6; 7 nucleotides align to TRBD1. CDR1 and CDR2 (germline): LGHDT, YNNKEL (reference sequence). With V trimmed by 4 bases and J by 7 bases, 10 bases remained unmatched. The CDR3 extends over 16 amino acids. The CDR3 DNA sequence: TGTGCCAGCAGCCCCAAAGAGGGGGCACGGAATTCACCCCTCCACTTT. Amino acids: CASSPKEGARNSPLHF.

This chain links TRBV3-1 (or the pseudogene TRBV3-2) with TRBJ1-6; D call uncertain. V lost 0 bases to trimming and J lost 11 bases, with 14 bases between them. The CDR3 is made up of 15 amino acids. CDR1 and CDR2 (germline): LGHDT, YNNKEL (reference sequence). The CDR3 region is CASSQDRSESTPLHF. The CDR3 nucleotides read TGTGCCAGCAGCCAAGATAGGAGCGAGTCGACACCCCTCCACTTT.

The rearrangement uses TRBV5-1 and TRBJ1-6; 10 nucleotides line up with TRBD1. Germline CDR1 SGHRS, CDR2 YFSETQ. CDR3 length: 16 residues. The V segment lost 3 bases and the J segment 8 bases; nucleotides outside the gene matches: 8. CDR3 DNA sequence: TGCGCCAGCAGCTCTTATTCCGGGACAGGGGATTCACCCCTCCACTTT. Its protein is CASSSYSGTGDSPLHF.

The chain uses TRBV6-2 or TRBV6-3 and TRBJ1-1, with D perhaps TRBD1 (6 bases). V lost 2 bases and J 3 bases, leaving 7 bases between the germline ends. The germline V gene has CDR1 MNHEY and CDR2 SVGEGT. The CDR3 totals 13 residues. CDR3 region: CASSYGGYTEAFF. In DNA, the CDR3 is TGTGCCAGCAGTTACGGGGGCTACACTGAAGCTTTCTTT.

The chain employs TRBV30 and TRBJ1-3; D is uncertain. Trimming took 0 bases from V and 5 from J, leaving 8 bases between them. Germline V gene data show CDR1 as GTSNPN and CDR2 as SVGIG (reference sequence). The CDR3 sequence is 13 residues long. In DNA, the CDR3 is TGTGCCTGGAGTGTCCCCGCTAGAAACACCATATATTTT. Translating gives CAWSVPARNTIYF.

This rearrangement joins TRBV19 to TRBJ1-1; tentatively, D is TRBD1 (5 bases). The CDR3 spans 14 residues. V was clipped by 6 bases and J by 5 bases, with 16 bases between them. CDR1 and CDR2 (germline): LNHDA, SQIVND (reference sequence). CDR3 sequence: CASSQGSLWTEAFF. The CDR3 coding sequence is TGTGCCAGTAGCCAGGGTAGCCTGTGGACTGAAGCTTTCTTT.

The chain employs TRBV12-3 or TRBV12-4 and TRBJ1-2; possible D gene TRBD1, 5 bases. Trimming left V 8 bases short and J 7 bases short, with 11 bases between. The CDR3 spans 11 residues. The CDR3 sequence: CASGSRGGYTF. Here the CDR3 DNA reads TGTGCCAGCGGATCTAGGGGTGGCTACACCTTC.

V usage is TRBV2 and J usage is TRBJ1-3; D might be TRBD1 (5 bases). The CDR3 has 19 residues. Germline V gives CDR1 SNHLY, CDR2 FYNNEI. Trimming pared 2 bases from V and 0 bases from J, leaving 20 bases between. Here the CDR3 reads CASSEPLSDRTSSGNTIYF. The CDR3 DNA sequence: TGTGCCAGCAGTGAACCCTTAAGTGACAGAACAAGCTCTGGAAACACCATATATTTT.

This chain uses TRBV2 with TRBJ2-5; 12 nucleotides align to TRBD2. The V and J ends lost 6 bases and 5 bases, in that order; junction bases with no gene match: 13. The length of the CDR3 is 17 residues. The V gene's germline CDR1 is SNHLY and CDR2 FYNNEI. CDR3 nucleotide sequence: TGTGCCAGCAGCGACCCTGGACTAGCGGGGAGTGGTGAGACCCAGTACTTC. Translating it yields CASSDPGLAGSGETQYF.

The rearrangement links TRBV7-9 to TRBJ2-1; D is possibly TRBD2 (6 bases). With 4 bases removed from V and 3 bases from J, the gap between germline ends came to 10 bases. CDR3 length: 14 amino acids. Germline V gene sequence: CDR1 SEHNR, CDR2 FQNEAQ (reference sequence). The CDR3 region is CASSSRTNYNEQFF. The DNA for the CDR3 is TGTGCCAGCAGCTCCCGGACTAACTACAATGAGCAGTTCTTC. Based on the CDR3 plus reference TRBV7-9 and TRBJ2-1, the full variable domain is DTGVSQNPRHKITKRGQNVTFRCDPISEHNRLYWYRQTLGQGPEFLTYFQNEAQLEKSRLLSDRFSAERPKGSFSTLEIQRTEQGDSAMYLCASSSRTNYNEQFFGPGTRLTVL.

The V gene is TRBV5-8, the J gene TRBJ1-5; tentative D call: TRBD1 (5 bases). The CDR3 spans 17 residues. Looked up from germline, CDR1 is SGHTS and CDR2 is YDEGEE. Trimming cost V 1 base and J 5 bases, with 19 bases left between them. Here the CDR3 reads CASSLRQGARMDQPQHF. The CDR3 DNA sequence: TGTGCCAGCAGCTTGAGGCAGGGCGCGAGGATGGATCAGCCCCAGCATTTT.

The V call is TRBV6-5, the J call TRBJ1-5; D remains ambiguous. Trimming removed 5 bases at V and 3 bases at J, with 14 bases between. Germline CDR1 MNHEY, CDR2 SVGAGI. The CDR3 length is 15 residues. The DNA of the CDR3 is TGTGCCAGCAGTCCCTCCGCCGGTGACAATCAGCCCCAGCATTTT. Its translation is CASSPSAGDNQPQHF.

This clone appeared a single time. The V and J genes are TRBV6-5 and TRBJ1-1, with a tentative D call TRBD1 (6 bases). Trimming removed 5 bases from V and 0 bases from J, with 13 bases in between. This CDR3 has 15 amino acids. The V gene's germline CDR1 is MNHEY and CDR2 SVGAGI. The CDR3 region is CASSTRQEMNTEAFF. CDR3 nucleotide sequence: TGTGCCAGCAGTACCCGACAGGAGATGAACACTGAAGCTTTCTTT.

The chain employs TRBV3-1 (or the pseudogene TRBV3-2) and TRBJ2-2; 9 nucleotides line up with TRBD1. The CDR3 covers 15 residues. Germline V lookup: CDR1 LGHDT, CDR2 YNNKEL (reference sequence). V trimming: 2 bases; J trimming: 4 bases; junction bases outside the gene matches: 2. In nucleotides, the CDR3 is TGTGCCAGCAGCCAAACAGGGGGCCTCACCGGGGAGCTGTTTTTT. It codes for CASSQTGGLTGELFF.

The chain joins TRBV27 to TRBJ2-1; TRBD2 agrees at 13 bases. Germline V CDR1 and CDR2: MNHEY, SMNVEV (reference sequence). With 6 bases clipped from V and 4 bases from J, the junction kept 3 bases outside the gene matches. This CDR3 comprises 15 residues. The CDR3 loop is CASSSLAGGYNEQFF. CDR3 coding DNA: TGTGCCAGCAGCTCACTAGCGGGGGGGTACAATGAGCAGTTCTTC.

The chain links TRBV2 to TRBJ2-7; D is possibly TRBD2 (5 bases). Germline CDR1 SNHLY, CDR2 FYNNEI. V was shortened by 10 bases and J by 4 bases, with 11 bases between the two germline ends. The CDR3 is 11 residues long. CDR3 region: CATGRGYEQYV. CDR3 coding DNA: TGTGCCACCGGCCGAGGGTACGAGCAGTACGTC.

The chain carries TRBV6-2 or TRBV6-3 and TRBJ1-5, with TRBD1 matching 11 bases. The CDR3 runs 19 residues. CDR1 and CDR2 (germline): MNHEY, SVGEGT. Trimming cost V 6 bases and J 5 bases; bases outside gene matches: 18. CDR3 bases: TGTGCCAGCAGCCCCGCTGGACAGGGGGCTTCCTATGCCGATCAGCCCCAGCATTTT. Its protein is CASSPAGQGASYADQPQHF.